Following are 30 T cell receptor beta chains from one sample sequenced in a study of T cell changes during pregnancy in multiple sclerosis. Some clones are missing from TCRdb's copy, which holds only in-frame ones; the method was immunoSEQ multiplex PCR. This table has about 54,000 clones, approximately 90% appearing once. The source material was CD4+ T cells from peripheral blood mononuclear cells, sampled in the first trimester of pregnancy. The receptors derive from a female donor with multiple sclerosis, enrolled in a pregnancy study.

The V call is TRBV10-3, the J call TRBJ2-7; 9 bases fit TRBD2. This CDR3 is built from 16 residues. Germline V gene sequence: CDR1 ENHRY, CDR2 SYGVKD. Unmatched junction bases numbered 4, after V lost 0 bases and J lost 1 base. CDR3 amino acids: CAISESRGGASYEQYF. The CDR3 DNA reads TGTGCCATCAGTGAGTCGCGGGGGGGGGCTTCCTACGAGCAGTACTTC.

V is TRBV4-2 and J is TRBJ2-5; TRBD2 aligns across 11 bases. Germline trimming cut 6 bases from V and 5 bases from J; bases unmatched to any gene: 8. The CDR3 has 15 residues. Germline lookup yields CDR1 LGHNA and CDR2 YNFKEQ. CDR3 bases: TGTGCCAGCAGTCCTAATAGCGGGAGGGGGGAGACCCAGTACTTC. Translated: CASSPNSGRGETQYF.

A note on this clone: Compared with germline, one end of the junction differs, possibly owing to a read error. V gene TRBV7-7 combines with J gene TRBJ2-7; weak D call: TRBD1 (6 bases). Germline CDR1 is SSHAT and CDR2 is FNYEAQ (reference sequence). CDR3 size: 15 residues. This CDR3 reads CASSPRGQVSYEQYF. CDR3 DNA sequence: TGTGCTAGCAGCCCAAGGGGACAAGTCTCCTACGAGCAGTACTTC.

The rearrangement uses TRBV6-5 and TRBJ2-7; TRBD2 matches 7 bases. With 10 bases clipped from V and 4 bases from J, the junction kept 13 bases outside the gene matches. From germline, CDR1 is MNHEY and CDR2 SVGAGI. The CDR3 runs to 14 residues. The CDR3: CATQVGTKAYEQYF. CDR3 bases: TGTGCCACTCAAGTCGGGACTAAAGCTTACGAGCAGTACTTC.

The V call is TRBV5-4, the J call TRBJ2-1; D uncertain. V was cut by 5 bases and J by 0 bases, with 6 bases left in between. Germline CDR1 SGHNT, CDR2 YYREEE (reference sequence). The CDR3 loop spans 13 amino acids. The CDR3 nucleotides are TGTGCCAGCAGTAGTAGCTCCTACAATGAGCAGTTCTTC. It specifies CASSSSSYNEQFF.

The gene calls are TRBV18 and TRBJ2-2; TRBD2 matches at 12 bases. This CDR3 comprises 17 residues. V trimming: 6 bases; J trimming: 5 bases; junction bases outside the gene matches: 10. CDR1 and CDR2 (germline): KGHSH, LQKENI. CDR3 coding DNA: TGTGCCAGCTCCACTAGCGGGAGGACAGGAAAGACCGGGGAGCTGTTTTTT. This translates into CASSTSGRTGKTGELFF.

The chain links TRBV2 to TRBJ2-5; 7 nucleotides align to TRBD1. Looked up from germline, CDR1 is SNHLY and CDR2 is FYNNEI. The CDR3 is made up of 14 amino acids. Trimming cost V 6 bases and J 5 bases; bases outside gene matches: 9. CDR3: CASSRTGLGETQYF. CDR3 bases: TGTGCCAGCAGCCGGACAGGCCTAGGGGAGACCCAGTACTTC.

The rearrangement links TRBV5-1 to TRBJ2-7; the match to TRBD2 covers 12 bases. Germline trimming cut 4 bases from V and 1 base from J; bases unmatched to any gene: 3. CDR1 and CDR2 from the germline V gene are SGHRS and YFSETQ. This CDR3 contains 15 residues. The CDR3 region has the DNA TGCGCCAGCAGCATTCTAGCGGGAGGGTCCTACGAGCAGTACTTC. Translated, it gives CASSILAGGSYEQYF.

The chain is built from TRBV28 and TRBJ1-4, with a weak D call TRBD1 (5 bases). Germline V gene lookup returns CDR1 MDHEN and CDR2 SYDVKM. Deletions cut 7 bases from V and 7 bases from J, with 13 bases between. CDR3 length: 13 residues. The CDR3 sequence is CASIGGGGEKLFF. The CDR3 DNA reads TGTGCCAGCATCGGTGGGGGAGGTGAAAAACTGTTTTTT.

Concerning this clone itself: Other nucleotide sequences in the sample specify the same CDR3. The V and J genes are TRBV29-1 and TRBJ2-5; 11 bases map to TRBD2. CDR1 is SQVTM, CDR2 ANQGSEA, per germline. This CDR3 contains 12 residues. V shed 6 bases and J 4 bases; nucleotides not matched to a gene: 1. Written as DNA, the CDR3 is TGCAGCGTCCTAGCGGGGGGAGAGACCCAGTACTTC. Its protein product is CSVLAGGETQYF. Full variable domain (rest looked up from reference TRBV29-1 and TRBJ2-5): SAVISQKPSRDICQRGTSLTIQCQVDSQVTMMFWYRQQPGQSLTLIATANQGSEATYESGFVIDKFPISRPNLTFSTLTVSNMSPEDSSIYLCSVLAGGETQYFGPGTRLLVL.

V usage is TRBV5-1 and J usage is TRBJ2-2, with D unresolved. The CDR3 consists of 15 residues. Germline V gene data show CDR1 as SGHRS and CDR2 as YFSETQ. V shed 1 base and J shed 3 bases, with 10 bases lying between them. In DNA, the CDR3 is TGCGCCAGCAGCTTGTCACAGATAGACACCGGGGAGCTGTTTTTT. Its protein product is CASSLSQIDTGELFF.

The V gene is TRBV7-9, the J gene TRBJ1-2; TRBD1 agrees at 7 bases. This CDR3 comprises 14 residues. J gave up 7 bases and V 1 base, and 6 bases lay outside the gene matches. CDR1 SEHNR and CDR2 FQNEAQ come from the germline V gene (reference sequence). The chain's CDR3 is CASSLGRGAGGYTF. The CDR3 DNA is TGTGCCAGCAGCTTAGGCAGGGGGGCTGGTGGCTACACCTTC.

V gene TRBV7-8 combines with J gene TRBJ2-2, with 7 bases aligning to TRBD1. Germline V CDR1 and CDR2: SGHVS, FQNEAQ. CDR3 length: 14 residues. V lost 1 base to trimming and J lost 7 bases; unmatched junction nucleotides: 3. CDR3 DNA sequence: TGTGCCAGCAGCTTAGAGGGGGCAGGCGGGGAGCTGTTTTTT. Encoded protein: CASSLEGAGGELFF.

The rearrangement uses TRBV12-5 and TRBJ1-1; 7 nucleotides line up with TRBD1. CDR1 and CDR2 (germline): LGHNT, FRNRAP. The V and J ends lost 5 bases and 5 bases, in that order; junction bases with no gene match: 8. The CDR3 spans 14 residues. CDR3 amino acids: CASGMGQFGTEAFF. The CDR3 bases are TGTGCTAGTGGTATGGGACAGTTCGGAACTGAAGCTTTCTTT.

J is TRBJ2-1 and V is TRBV7-9; D ambiguous. The germline V gene has CDR1 SEHNR and CDR2 FQNEAQ (reference sequence). The CDR3 runs 15 residues. The V and J ends lost 1 base and 8 bases respectively, with 15 bases between them. DNA for the CDR3: TGTGCCAGCAGCTTAGGGGCTGGCGTCGCTGATGAGCAGTTCTTC. Translation gives CASSLGAGVADEQFF.

V and J are TRBV18 and TRBJ2-7; the match to TRBD1 covers 9 bases. The V and J ends lost 4 bases and 6 bases, in that order; junction bases with no gene match: 16. This CDR3 region has 17 residues. From germline, CDR1 is KGHSH and CDR2 LQKENI. CDR3 residues: CASSRATSSRTGVEQYF. DNA for the CDR3: TGTGCCAGCTCACGGGCCACCAGTTCCCGGACAGGGGTCGAGCAGTACTTC.

The sample holds one count of this clone. This sequence joins TRBV11-2 and TRBJ2-7, with D maybe TRBD2 (7 bases). Germline loops: CDR1 SGHAT, CDR2 FQNNGV. The V end was cut by 4 bases, the J end by 2 bases, with 24 bases between. CDR3 size: 18 residues. DNA for the CDR3: TGTGCCAGCAGCTCCTTAAGGGCGGGGGCTAGCGGAACCTACGAGCAGTACTTC. It codes for CASSSLRAGASGTYEQYF.

As DNA, the CDR3 is TGTGCCAGCAGCTTAGAAAGACAGCGTTCCTCTGGAAACACCATATATTTT. Translation gives CASSLERQRSSGNTIYF. The chain has TRBV11-3 and TRBJ1-3, with D possibly TRBD1 on 5 matching bases. Between the trimmed V and J ends, which lost 0 bases and 0 bases, there was a span of 12 bases. Germline-derived CDR1 and CDR2 are SGHNT and YENEEA. CDR3 length: 17 amino acids.

V and J are TRBV11-2 and TRBJ1-6, with D possibly matching TRBD1 (6 bases). Deletions cut 8 bases from V and 6 bases from J, with 11 bases between. This CDR3 has 13 amino acids. Germline CDR1 is SGHAT and CDR2 is FQNNGV. The CDR3 DNA is TGTGCCAGCTCCACAGGGAGTAATTCACCCCTCCACTTT. It encodes CASSTGSNSPLHF.

The chain is built from TRBV10-3 and TRBJ2-3, with D perhaps TRBD2 (6 bases). Germline V gives CDR1 ENHRY, CDR2 SYGVKD. There are 15 residues in the CDR3. V lost 3 bases, J lost 5 bases, and 15 bases lay in between. The CDR3 sequence: CAISDSGEARDTQYF. The CDR3 coding sequence is TGTGCCATCAGTGATTCGGGGGAAGCGCGAGATACGCAGTATTTT.

The rearrangement uses TRBV7-9 and TRBJ2-7, with D perhaps matching TRBD1 (5 bases). Germline CDR1 is SEHNR and CDR2 is FQNEAQ (reference sequence). Trimming removed 5 bases at V and 2 bases at J, with 19 bases between. CDR3 length equals 16 residues. CDR3 DNA: TGTGCCAGCAGCCCCCTCACAGGAACCCCTACCTACGAGCAGTACTTC. This codes for CASSPLTGTPTYEQYF.

The chain joins TRBV7-8 to TRBJ2-1; maybe TRBD1 (5 bases). This CDR3 has 16 amino acids. V gave up 2 bases and J gave up 9 bases, with 20 bases separating them. Germline CDR1 reads SGHVS; CDR2 reads FQNEAQ. The CDR3 loop is CASSLRGRPLSGEQFF. In DNA form, the CDR3 reads TGTGCCAGCAGCTTAAGGGGCAGGCCTCTTTCGGGTGAGCAGTTCTTC.

The V and J genes are TRBV6-1 and TRBJ1-5; D gene uncertain. Germline-derived CDR1 and CDR2 are MNHNS and SASEGT. Trimming stripped 7 bases from V and 8 bases from J, with 18 bases between. The CDR3 is 14 amino acids. The CDR3, as DNA: TGTGCCAGCACCGGGGTGACACCGTCAGAGCCCCAGCATTTT. This translates into CASTGVTPSEPQHF.

The chain employs TRBV30 and TRBJ1-5; D unresolved. Trimming took 1 base from V and 4 from J, leaving 11 bases between them. Germline CDR1 and CDR2: GTSNPN and SVGIG (reference sequence). This CDR3 contains 14 residues. The CDR3 loop is CAWSAITGNQPQHF. Here the CDR3 DNA reads TGTGCCTGGAGTGCGATAACGGGTAATCAGCCCCAGCATTTT.

The genes are TRBV7-9 and TRBJ1-1, with D perhaps TRBD1 (6 bases). Trimming left V 1 base short and J 1 base short, with 7 bases between. The CDR3 covers 14 residues. Per the germline V gene, CDR1 is SEHNR and CDR2 is FQNEAQ (reference sequence). DNA of the CDR3: TGTGCCAGCAGCTTAGGGACAGCGAACACTGAAGCTTTCTTT. This codes for CASSLGTANTEAFF.

This chain connects TRBV4-1 to TRBJ1-5, with D unresolved. The CDR3 loop spans 15 amino acids. Trimming cost V 0 bases and J 1 base, with 7 bases left between them. The germline V gene encodes CDR1 MGHRA and CDR2 YSYEKL. CDR3 loop: CASSQEPGSNQPQHF. The CDR3 region has the DNA TGCGCCAGCAGCCAAGAGCCCGGGAGCAATCAGCCCCAGCATTTT.

This clone was observed once. This chain uses TRBV5-1 with TRBJ2-3; 14 bases are shared with TRBD2. Germline assignment: CDR1 SGHRS and CDR2 YFSETQ. Losses at the gene ends were 4 bases for V and 0 bases for J; bases not matched to a gene: 19. This CDR3 contains 22 residues. The CDR3 is CASSRERPGLAGVELSTDTQYF. The CDR3 region has the DNA TGCGCCAGCAGCCGGGAAAGACCGGGACTAGCGGGAGTTGAGCTGAGCACAGATACGCAGTATTTT.

The CDR3, as DNA: TGTGCCAGCAGCCCCACCCCGGGACAGGGGAACACTGAAGCTTTCTTT. The encoded protein is CASSPTPGQGNTEAFF. The chain couples TRBV6-6 to TRBJ1-1; 9 bases map to TRBD1. Losses at the gene ends were 6 bases for V and 1 base for J; bases not matched to a gene: 9. Germline V gives CDR1 MNHNY, CDR2 SVGAGI (reference sequence). The CDR3 covers 16 residues.

The chain carries TRBV9 and TRBJ2-3; 9 bases fit TRBD2. The CDR3 is 15 residues long. The V gene's germline CDR1 is SGDLS and CDR2 YYNGEE. V lost 4 bases to trimming and J lost 2 bases; unmatched junction nucleotides: 5. The CDR3: CASSYGLATTDTQYF. DNA of the CDR3: TGTGCCAGCAGCTACGGACTAGCGACCACAGATACGCAGTATTTT.

The rearrangement joins TRBV7-2 to TRBJ2-7; 8 bases match TRBD2. Germline loops: CDR1 SGHTA, CDR2 FQGNSA. J lost 5 bases, V lost 4 bases, and 10 bases had no gene match. There are 15 residues in the CDR3. The CDR3 coding sequence is TGTGCCAGCAGCTCCCCGGGAGGGCCTATCCACGAGCAGTACTTC. It codes for CASSSPGGPIHEQYF.